This T cell receptor beta chain was sequenced for a study of blood T cells in healthy people across ages. In this sample, this clonotype turned up many times. Germline V gene sequence: CDR1 SGHTA, CDR2 FQGNSA. This CDR3 is built from 15 residues. V was shortened by 9 bases and J by 0 bases, with 17 bases between the two germline ends. The study isolated at least 6.5 million PBMCs from each sample. The authors ran a second PCR of roughly 6 to 12 cycles using a sample-barcoded 5' primer and a J-beta primer mix. Every single cDNA molecule received a tag from a template-switch adaptor with 12 random nucleotides. TCRdb fed the 5' RACE reads into MiXCR, producing one record per CDR3 protein. This sample has roughly 2 million distinct CDR3 sequences, with less than 50% found just once.

Sequencing was performed on blood. The V gene is TRBV7-2, the J gene TRBJ2-5; D is perhaps TRBD1 (6 bases). This TCR was recovered from a woman in her thirties or forties in good health. The CDR3 DNA reads as TGTGCCAGTAGTACCCAGGGGCTCTACCAAGAGACCCAGTACTTC. The encoded protein is CASSTQGLYQETQYF.